This T cell receptor (beta chain) derives from a study of T cell repertoires in cytomegalovirus infection. The wider study: CMV epitopes that were recently identified and HLA-C-restricted were used alongside well-studied HLA-B-restricted ones. Shared public TCR beta signatures pointed to both CMV infection and a matching HLA type. Study conclusions and caveats: CMV-specific TCR beta clonotypes restricted by HLA-C were the ones dominating the ex vivo response. People with CMV and the relevant HLA were identified by cumulative public TCR beta family frequency.

With V trimmed by 6 bases and J by 5 bases, 7 bases remained unmatched. Germline V gene lookup returns CDR1 DFQATT and CDR2 SNEGSKA (reference sequence). The CDR3 has 15 amino acids. On this clonotype: The antigen is not known.

Each CDR3 protein gets one entry after TCRdb re-called the reads with MiXCR. Among about 500,000 distinct CDR3 sequences listed, about 33% were seen once. The specimen was cultured PBMCs, collected from culture after CMV antigen stimulation. The genes are TRBV20-1 and TRBJ2-5, with 15 bases fitting TRBD2. This sequence originates from a human donor in good health (CMV status not recorded). Some clones in this sample may be carry-over from other donors' samples. As DNA, the CDR3 is TGCAGTGCAGATCGGACTAGCGGGGGGGGGGAGACCCAGTACTTC. Its protein product is CSADRTSGGGETQYF.